The T cell receptor beta chain described here comes from a study of T cells in Graves' hyperthyroidism and ophthalmopathy. Per germline, CDR1 SGHDN and CDR2 FVKESK. V lost 0 bases, J lost 7 bases, and 16 bases lay in between. The CDR3 covers 15 residues. Orbital computed tomography, thyroid ultrasound, serum thyroxine and TRAb, and clinical symptoms together informed the diagnoses. This clonotype occurred a few times. Its target is unknown. General study points: Most thyroid clonotypes with frequency above 0.001 were detected in blood.

Amplified TCR beta CDR3 regions derived from RNA transcripts. The HTBI primer set was used in a first-round RT-PCR of the TCR CDR3. TCRdb itself ran the multiplex PCR reads through MiXCR, one entry per CDR3 protein. The sample has about 290,000 distinct CDR3 sequences; approximately 16% are singletons. Sequenced input: blood. The chain is built from TRBV14 and TRBJ2-7; D not resolved. The receptor was isolated from a young man with Graves' hyperthyroidism. CDR3 in amino acids: CASSQDRARAREQYF. CDR3 DNA sequence: TGTGCCAGCAGCCAAGATCGGGCTCGGGCACGAGAGCAGTACTTC.